This T cell receptor (beta chain) was identified during a study of OX40 agonist ivuxolimab in advanced cancers. Produced via immunoSEQ multiplex PCR; TCRdb's table is partial and in-frame only. The table has about 40,000 clones, more than 80% seen once. Blood was sampled at baseline, cycle 4 day 1, and cycle 7 day 1. Study-wide results and caveats: Several nonresponders also turned out to have low normalized T-cell clonal expansion. CD8+ T cells showed, on average, more clonal expansion than CD4+ cells.

This clone was seen a single time. What it binds is unknown. The sample here was CD4+ or CD8+ T cells sorted from blood, taken in a trial of the OX40 agonist ivuxolimab. The TCR originated in an adult with an advanced solid tumor such as melanoma, head and neck, liver or kidney cancer.

The CDR3 loop reads CASSLDRVSTEAFF. The CDR3, as DNA: TGTGCCAGCAGCTTGGACCGGGTCTCGACTGAAGCTTTCTTT. The rearrangement joins TRBV5-6 to TRBJ1-1; unclear D gene. Germline V CDR1 and CDR2: SGHDT, YYEEEE. The CDR3 sequence is 14 residues long. V lost 0 bases to trimming and J lost 5 bases, with 11 bases between them.